This T cell receptor (beta chain) derives from a study of cytomegalovirus exposure and HLA in healthy donors. Across the study: Of the donors genotyped, several hundred in all, 75% to 85% fell in the Caucasian-associated ancestry cluster.

Among the donors, all were healthy bone marrow donors. On this clone itself: Its cognate antigen is unknown.

CDR1 is SGHTA, CDR2 FQGTGA, per germline. The CDR3 runs to 14 residues. V shed 4 bases and J shed 4 bases, with 10 bases lying between them. Points from the study as a whole: CMV serostatus was the sole immune exposure data available. Accurate HLA-A and HLA-B prediction from TCR beta sequences was reported for most subjects.

PCR amplification relied on 60 Vbeta primers (plus 13 Jbeta primers). Profiled with immunoSEQ multiplex PCR; TCRdb holds only in-frame clones, not every one. This sample has 78,000 or so clones, with around 85% found just once. The source of this sequence is a woman between 45 and 65 years old in good health and CMV-seronegative. The V and J genes are TRBV7-3 and TRBJ2-2, with D unresolved. What was sequenced was PBMCs. The CDR3 region has the DNA TGTGCCAGCAGCTCCTCACCCAGCACCGGGGAGCTGTTTTTT. This gives the protein CASSSSPSTGELFF.